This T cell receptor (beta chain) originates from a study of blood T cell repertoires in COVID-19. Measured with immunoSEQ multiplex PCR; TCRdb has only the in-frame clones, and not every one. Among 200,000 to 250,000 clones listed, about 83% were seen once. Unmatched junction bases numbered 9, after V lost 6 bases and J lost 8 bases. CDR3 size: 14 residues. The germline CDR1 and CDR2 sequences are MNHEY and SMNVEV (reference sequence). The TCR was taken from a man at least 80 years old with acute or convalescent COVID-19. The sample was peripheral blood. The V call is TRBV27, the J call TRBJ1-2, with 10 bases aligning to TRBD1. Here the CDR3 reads CASSPGQGSSGYTF. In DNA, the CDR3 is TGTGCCAGCAGCCCGGGACAGGGGTCGTCGGGCTACACCTTC.